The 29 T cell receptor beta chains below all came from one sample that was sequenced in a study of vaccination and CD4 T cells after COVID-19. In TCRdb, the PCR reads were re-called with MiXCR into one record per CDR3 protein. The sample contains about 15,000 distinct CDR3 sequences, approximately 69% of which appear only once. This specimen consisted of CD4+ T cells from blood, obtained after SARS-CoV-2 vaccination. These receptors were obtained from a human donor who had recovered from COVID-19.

CDR3 protein: CASSSTGGGSYEQYF. CDR3 sequence (DNA): TGTGCCAGCAGCTCTACAGGGGGGGGCTCCTACGAGCAGTACTTC. The gene calls are TRBV11-2 and TRBJ2-7; possibly TRBD1 for D (8 bases). V lost 4 bases, J lost 0 bases, and 13 bases lay in between. This CDR3 has 15 amino acids. Germline values: CDR1 SGHAT, CDR2 FQNNGV. The complete variable domain, with remaining parts taken from reference TRBV11-2 and TRBJ2-7, reads EAGVAQSPRYKIIEKRQSVAFWCNPISGHATLYWYQQILGQGPKLLIQFQNNGVVDDSQLPKDRFSAERLKGVDSTLKIQPAKLEDSAVYLCASSSTGGGSYEQYFGPGTRLTVT.

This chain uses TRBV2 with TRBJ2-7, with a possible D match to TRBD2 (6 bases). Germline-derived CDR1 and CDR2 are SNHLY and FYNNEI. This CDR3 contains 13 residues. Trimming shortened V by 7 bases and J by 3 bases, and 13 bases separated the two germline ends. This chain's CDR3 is CASIALGGYEQYF. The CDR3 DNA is TGTGCCAGCATAGCGCTCGGGGGCTACGAGCAGTACTTC.

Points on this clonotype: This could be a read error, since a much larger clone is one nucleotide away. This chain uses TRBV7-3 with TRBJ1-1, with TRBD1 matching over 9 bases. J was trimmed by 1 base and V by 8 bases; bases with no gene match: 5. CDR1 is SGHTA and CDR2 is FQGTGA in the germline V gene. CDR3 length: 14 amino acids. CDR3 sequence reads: CASCVTGGNTEAFF. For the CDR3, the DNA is TGTGCCAGCTGCGTGACAGGGGGGAACACTGAAGCTTTCTTT.

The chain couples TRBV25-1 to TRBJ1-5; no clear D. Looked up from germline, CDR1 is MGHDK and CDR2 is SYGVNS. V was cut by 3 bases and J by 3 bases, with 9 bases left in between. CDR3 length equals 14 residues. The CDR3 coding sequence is TGTGCCAGCAGTGACCGGATTTCCAATCAGCCCCAGCATTTT. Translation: CASSDRISNQPQHF. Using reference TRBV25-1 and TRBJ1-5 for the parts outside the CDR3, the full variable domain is EADIYQTPRYLVIGTGKKITLECSQTMGHDKMYWYQQDPGMELHLIHYSYGVNSTEKGDLSSESTVSRIRTEHFPLTLESARPSHTSQYLCASSDRISNQPQHFGDGTRLSIL.

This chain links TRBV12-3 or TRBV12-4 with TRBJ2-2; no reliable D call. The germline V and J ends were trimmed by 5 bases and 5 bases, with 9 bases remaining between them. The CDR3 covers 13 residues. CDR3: CASSQVGTGELFF. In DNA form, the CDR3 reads TGTGCCAGCAGTCAAGTTGGGACCGGGGAGCTGTTTTTT.

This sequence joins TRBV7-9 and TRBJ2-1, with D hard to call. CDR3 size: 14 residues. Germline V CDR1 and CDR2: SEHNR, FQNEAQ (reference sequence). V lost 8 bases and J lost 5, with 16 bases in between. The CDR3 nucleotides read TGTGCCAGCGCGACCCGAATGTTGGACAATGAGCAGTTCTTC. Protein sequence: CASATRMLDNEQFF.

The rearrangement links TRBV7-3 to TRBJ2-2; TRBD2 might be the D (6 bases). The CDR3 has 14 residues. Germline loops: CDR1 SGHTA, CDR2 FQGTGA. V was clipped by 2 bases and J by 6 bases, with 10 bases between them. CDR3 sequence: CASSLSASAGELFF. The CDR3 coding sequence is TGTGCCAGCAGCTTATCGGCTAGCGCCGGGGAGCTGTTTTTT.

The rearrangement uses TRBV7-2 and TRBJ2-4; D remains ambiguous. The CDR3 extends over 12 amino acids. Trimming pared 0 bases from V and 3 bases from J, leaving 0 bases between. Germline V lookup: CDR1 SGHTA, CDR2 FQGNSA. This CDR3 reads CASSLAKNIQYF. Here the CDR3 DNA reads TGTGCCAGCAGCTTAGCCAAAAACATTCAGTACTTC. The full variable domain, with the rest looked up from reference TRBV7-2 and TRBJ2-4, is GAGVSQSPSNKVTEKGKDVELRCDPISGHTALYWYRQSLGQGLEFLIYFQGNSAPDKSGLPSDRFSAERTGGSVSTLTIQRTQQEDSAVYLCASSLAKNIQYFGAGTRLSVL.

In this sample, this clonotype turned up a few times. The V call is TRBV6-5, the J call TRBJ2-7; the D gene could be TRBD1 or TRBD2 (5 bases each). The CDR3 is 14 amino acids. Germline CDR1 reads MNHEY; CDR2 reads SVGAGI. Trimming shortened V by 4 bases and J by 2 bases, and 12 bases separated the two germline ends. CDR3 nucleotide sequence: TGTGCCAGCAGTTCCAGGCAGGGACCCTACGAGCAGTACTTC. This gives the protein CASSSRQGPYEQYF.

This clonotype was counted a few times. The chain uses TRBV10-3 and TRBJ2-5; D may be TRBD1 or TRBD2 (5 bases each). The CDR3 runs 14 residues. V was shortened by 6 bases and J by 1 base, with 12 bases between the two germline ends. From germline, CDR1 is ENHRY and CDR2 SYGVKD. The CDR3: CAIRRDGFQETQYF. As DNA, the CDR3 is TGTGCCATCAGACGGGACGGCTTCCAAGAGACCCAGTACTTC.

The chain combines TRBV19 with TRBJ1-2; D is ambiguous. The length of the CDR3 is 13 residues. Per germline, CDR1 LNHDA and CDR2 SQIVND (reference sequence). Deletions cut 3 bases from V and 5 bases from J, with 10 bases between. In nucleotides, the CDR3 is TGTGCCAGTAGTATCCGAGGCGAATATGGCTACACCTTC. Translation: CASSIRGEYGYTF.

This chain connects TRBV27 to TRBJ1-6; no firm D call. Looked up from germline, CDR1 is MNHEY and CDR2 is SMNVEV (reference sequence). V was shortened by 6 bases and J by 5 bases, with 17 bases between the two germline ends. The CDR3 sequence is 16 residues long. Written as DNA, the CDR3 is TGTGCCAGCAGCCCTACTATGGGTTTCGATAATTCACCCCTCCACTTT. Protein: CASSPTMGFDNSPLHF.

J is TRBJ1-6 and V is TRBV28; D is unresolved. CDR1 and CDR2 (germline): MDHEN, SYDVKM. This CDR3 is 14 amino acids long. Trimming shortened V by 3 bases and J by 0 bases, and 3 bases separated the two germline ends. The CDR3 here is CASSFGSYNSPLHF. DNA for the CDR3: TGTGCCAGCAGTTTTGGCTCCTATAATTCACCCCTCCACTTT. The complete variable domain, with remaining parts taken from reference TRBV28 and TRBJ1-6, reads DVKVTQSSRYLVKRTGEKVFLECVQDMDHENMFWYRQDPGLGLRLIYFSYDVKMKEKGDIPEGYSVSREKKERFSLILESASTNQTSMYLCASSFGSYNSPLHFGNGTRLTVT.

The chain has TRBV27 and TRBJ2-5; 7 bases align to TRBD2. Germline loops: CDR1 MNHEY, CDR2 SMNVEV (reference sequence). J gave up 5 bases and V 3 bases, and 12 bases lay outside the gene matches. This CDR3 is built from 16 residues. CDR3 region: CASSFKGTTSRETQYF. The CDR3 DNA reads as TGTGCCAGCAGTTTTAAAGGGACTACCTCACGCGAGACCCAGTACTTC.

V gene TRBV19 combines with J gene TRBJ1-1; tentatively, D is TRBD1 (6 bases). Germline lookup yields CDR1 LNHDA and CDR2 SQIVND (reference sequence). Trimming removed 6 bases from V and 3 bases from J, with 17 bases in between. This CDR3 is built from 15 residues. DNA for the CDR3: TGTGCCAGTAGCCATAACAGGGTTAGGGACACTGAAGCTTTCTTT. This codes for CASSHNRVRDTEAFF.

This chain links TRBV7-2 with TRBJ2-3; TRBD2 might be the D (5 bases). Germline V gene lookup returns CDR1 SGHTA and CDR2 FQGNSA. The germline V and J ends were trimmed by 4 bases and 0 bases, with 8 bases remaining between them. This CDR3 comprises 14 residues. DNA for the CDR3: TGTGCCAGCAGCTCTCAGCGGAGCACAGATACGCAGTATTTT. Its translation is CASSSQRSTDTQYF.

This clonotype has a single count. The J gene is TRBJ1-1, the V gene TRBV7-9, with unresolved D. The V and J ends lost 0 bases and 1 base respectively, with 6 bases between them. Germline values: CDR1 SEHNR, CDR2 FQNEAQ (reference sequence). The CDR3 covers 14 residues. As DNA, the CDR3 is TGTGCCAGCAGCTTAGCCCTCGGGAACACTGAAGCTTTCTTT. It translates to CASSLALGNTEAFF.

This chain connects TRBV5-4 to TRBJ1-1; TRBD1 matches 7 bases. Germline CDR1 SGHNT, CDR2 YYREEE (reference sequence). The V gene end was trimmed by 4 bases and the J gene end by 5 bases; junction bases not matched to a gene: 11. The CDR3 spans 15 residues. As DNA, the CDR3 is TGTGCCAGCAGCCCCCCCGACAGGGTAGGAACTGAAGCTTTCTTT. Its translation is CASSPPDRVGTEAFF.

The CDR3 bases are TGTGCCAGGTTAACTGAGAGTGGCTACACCTTC. The encoded protein is CARLTESGYTF. The chain links TRBV6-1 to TRBJ1-2; no clear D gene. V lost 9 bases, J lost 7 bases, and 12 bases lay in between. In germline, CDR1 is MNHNS, CDR2 SASEGT. This CDR3 contains 11 residues.

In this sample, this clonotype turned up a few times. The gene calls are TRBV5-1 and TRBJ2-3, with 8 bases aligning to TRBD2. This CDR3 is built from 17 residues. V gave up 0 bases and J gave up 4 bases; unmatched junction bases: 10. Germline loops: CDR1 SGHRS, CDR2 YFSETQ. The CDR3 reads CASSLAGGANFPDTQYF. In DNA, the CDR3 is TGCGCCAGCAGCTTGGCGGGAGGGGCTAATTTCCCAGATACGCAGTATTTT.

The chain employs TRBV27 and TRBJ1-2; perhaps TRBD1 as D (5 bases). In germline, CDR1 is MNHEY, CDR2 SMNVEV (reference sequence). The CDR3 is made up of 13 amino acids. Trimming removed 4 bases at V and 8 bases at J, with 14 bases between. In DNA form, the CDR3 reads TGTGCCAGCAGTTGGAGGGACGGTCCGGGCTACACCTTC. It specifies CASSWRDGPGYTF.

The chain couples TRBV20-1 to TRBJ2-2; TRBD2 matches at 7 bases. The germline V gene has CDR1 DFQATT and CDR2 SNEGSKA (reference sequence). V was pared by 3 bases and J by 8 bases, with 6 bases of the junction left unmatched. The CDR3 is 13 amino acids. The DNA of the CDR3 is TGCAGTGCTAGGGCGACAGCGGGAGGGGAGCTGTTTTTT. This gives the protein CSARATAGGELFF.

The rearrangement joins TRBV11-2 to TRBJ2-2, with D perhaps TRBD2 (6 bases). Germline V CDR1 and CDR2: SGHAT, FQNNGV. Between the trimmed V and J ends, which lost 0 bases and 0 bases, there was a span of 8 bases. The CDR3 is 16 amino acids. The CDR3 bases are TGTGCCAGCAGCTTAGATGGGGGGTCGAACACCGGGGAGCTGTTTTTT. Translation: CASSLDGGSNTGELFF.

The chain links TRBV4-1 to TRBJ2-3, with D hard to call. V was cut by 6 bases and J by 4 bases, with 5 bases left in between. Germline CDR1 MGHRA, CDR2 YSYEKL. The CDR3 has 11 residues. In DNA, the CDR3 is TGCGCCAGCAGGCAGGCAGATACGCAGTATTTT. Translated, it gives CASRQADTQYF.

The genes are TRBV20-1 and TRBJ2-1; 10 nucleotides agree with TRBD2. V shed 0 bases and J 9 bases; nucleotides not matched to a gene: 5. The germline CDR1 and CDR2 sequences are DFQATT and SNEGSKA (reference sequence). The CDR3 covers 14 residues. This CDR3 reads CSARDSSGRGEQFF. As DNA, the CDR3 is TGCAGTGCTAGAGATTCTAGCGGGAGAGGTGAGCAGTTCTTC.

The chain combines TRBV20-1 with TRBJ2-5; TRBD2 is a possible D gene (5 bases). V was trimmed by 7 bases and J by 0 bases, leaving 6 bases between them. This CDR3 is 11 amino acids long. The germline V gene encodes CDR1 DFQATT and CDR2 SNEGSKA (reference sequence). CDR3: CSGEYQETQYF. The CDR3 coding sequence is TGCAGTGGGGAGTACCAAGAGACCCAGTACTTC.

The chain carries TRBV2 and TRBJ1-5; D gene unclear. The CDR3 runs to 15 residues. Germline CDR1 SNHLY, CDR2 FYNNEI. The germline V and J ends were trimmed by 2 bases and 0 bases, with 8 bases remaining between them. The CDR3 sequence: CASSESGNSNQPQHF. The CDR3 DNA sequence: TGTGCCAGCAGTGAATCCGGAAATAGCAATCAGCCCCAGCATTTT.

CDR3 nucleotides: TGTGCCAGCAGCCCCTCCTTGACAGGGATTGCCGGGGAGCTGTTTTTT. Amino acid sequence: CASSPSLTGIAGELFF. This chain uses TRBV7-2 with TRBJ2-2, with 7 nucleotides matching TRBD1. The CDR3 sequence is 16 residues long. The ends lost 5 bases at V and 6 bases at J; junction bases unmatched: 12. Germline CDR1 reads SGHTA; CDR2 reads FQGNSA.

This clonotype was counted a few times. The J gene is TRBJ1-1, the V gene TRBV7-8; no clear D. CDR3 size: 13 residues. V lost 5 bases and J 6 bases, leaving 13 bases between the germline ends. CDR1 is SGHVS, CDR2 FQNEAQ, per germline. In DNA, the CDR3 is TGTGCCAGCAGCGCCGCCCCAAGGGCTGAAGCTTTCTTT. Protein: CASSAAPRAEAFF.